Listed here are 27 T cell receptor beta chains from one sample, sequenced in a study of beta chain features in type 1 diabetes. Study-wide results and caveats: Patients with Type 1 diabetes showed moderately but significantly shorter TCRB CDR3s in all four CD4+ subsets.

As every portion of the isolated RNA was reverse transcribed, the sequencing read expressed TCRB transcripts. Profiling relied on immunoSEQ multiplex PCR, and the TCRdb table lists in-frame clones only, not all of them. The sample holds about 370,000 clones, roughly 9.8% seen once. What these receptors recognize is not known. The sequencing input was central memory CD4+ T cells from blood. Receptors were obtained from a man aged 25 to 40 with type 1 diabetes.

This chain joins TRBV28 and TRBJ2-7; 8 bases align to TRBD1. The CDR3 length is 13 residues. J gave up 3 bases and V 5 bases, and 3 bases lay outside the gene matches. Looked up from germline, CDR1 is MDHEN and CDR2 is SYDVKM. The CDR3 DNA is TGTGCCAGCAGTACGGACAGGGTCTACGAGCAGTACTTC. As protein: CASSTDRVYEQYF.

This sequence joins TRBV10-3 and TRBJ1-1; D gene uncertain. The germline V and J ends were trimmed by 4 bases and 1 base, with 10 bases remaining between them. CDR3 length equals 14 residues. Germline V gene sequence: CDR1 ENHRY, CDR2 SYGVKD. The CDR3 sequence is CAISASDTNTEAFF. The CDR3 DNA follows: TGTGCCATCAGTGCATCCGATACGAACACTGAAGCTTTCTTT.

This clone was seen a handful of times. The CDR3 spells CASRPSGGAYYEQYF. In DNA form, the CDR3 reads TGTGCCAGCAGGCCTTCCGGGGGAGCGTACTACGAGCAGTACTTC. The chain combines TRBV28 with TRBJ2-7; possibly TRBD2 for D (6 bases). Germline V gene lookup returns CDR1 MDHEN and CDR2 SYDVKM. The germline V and J ends were trimmed by 6 bases and 3 bases, with 18 bases remaining between them. CDR3 size: 15 residues. The complete variable domain, with remaining parts taken from reference TRBV28 and TRBJ2-7, reads DVKVTQSSRYLVKRTGEKVFLECVQDMDHENMFWYRQDPGLGLRLIYFSYDVKMKEKGDIPEGYSVSREKKERFSLILESASTNQTSMYLCASRPSGGAYYEQYFGPGTRLTVT.

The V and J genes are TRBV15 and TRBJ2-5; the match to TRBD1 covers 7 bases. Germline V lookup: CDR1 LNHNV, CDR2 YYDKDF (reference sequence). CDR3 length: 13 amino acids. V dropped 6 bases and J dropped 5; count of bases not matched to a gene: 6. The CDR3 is CATRTTGLETQYF. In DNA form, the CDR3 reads TGTGCCACCAGAACGACAGGGCTCGAGACCCAGTACTTC.

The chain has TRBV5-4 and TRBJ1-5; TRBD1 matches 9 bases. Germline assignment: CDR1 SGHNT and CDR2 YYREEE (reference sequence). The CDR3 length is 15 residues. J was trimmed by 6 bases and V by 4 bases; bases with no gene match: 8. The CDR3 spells CASSARTGEGQPQHF. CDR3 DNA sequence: TGTGCCAGCAGCGCCCGGACAGGGGAAGGTCAGCCCCAGCATTTT.

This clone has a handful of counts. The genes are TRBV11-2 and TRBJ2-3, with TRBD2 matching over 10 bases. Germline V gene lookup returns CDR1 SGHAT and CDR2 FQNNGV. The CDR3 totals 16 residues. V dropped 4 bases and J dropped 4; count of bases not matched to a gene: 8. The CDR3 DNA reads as TGTGCCAGCAGCTCAAGAGCGGGAGGGCGCGCAGATACGCAGTATTTT. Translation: CASSSRAGGRADTQYF.

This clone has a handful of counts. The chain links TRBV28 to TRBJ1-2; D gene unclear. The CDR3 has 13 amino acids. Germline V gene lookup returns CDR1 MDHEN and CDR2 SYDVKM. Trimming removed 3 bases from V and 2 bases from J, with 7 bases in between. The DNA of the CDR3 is TGTGCCAGCAGTTTGAAAGGAAACTATGGCTACACCTTC. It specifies CASSLKGNYGYTF.

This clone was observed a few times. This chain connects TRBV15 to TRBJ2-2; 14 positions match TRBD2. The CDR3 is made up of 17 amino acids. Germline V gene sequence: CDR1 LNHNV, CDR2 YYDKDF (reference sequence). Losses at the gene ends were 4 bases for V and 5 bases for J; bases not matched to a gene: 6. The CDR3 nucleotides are TGTGCCACCAGCATAGGACTAGCGGGAGGCTTAACCGGGGAGCTGTTTTTT. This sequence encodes CATSIGLAGGLTGELFF.

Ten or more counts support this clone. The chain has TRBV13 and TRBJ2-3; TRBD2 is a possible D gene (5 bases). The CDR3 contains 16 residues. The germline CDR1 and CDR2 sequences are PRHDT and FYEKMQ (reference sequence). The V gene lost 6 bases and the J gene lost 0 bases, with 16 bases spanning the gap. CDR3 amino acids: CASSVSRDSSTDTQYF. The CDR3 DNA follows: TGTGCCAGCAGTGTCTCCCGGGATTCTAGCACAGATACGCAGTATTTT.

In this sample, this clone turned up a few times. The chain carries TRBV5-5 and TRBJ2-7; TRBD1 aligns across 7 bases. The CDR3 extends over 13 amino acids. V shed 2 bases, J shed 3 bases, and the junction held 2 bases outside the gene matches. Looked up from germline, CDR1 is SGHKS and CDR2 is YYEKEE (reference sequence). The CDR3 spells CASSFSGGYEQYF. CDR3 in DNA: TGTGCCAGCAGCTTTTCAGGGGGCTACGAGCAGTACTTC.

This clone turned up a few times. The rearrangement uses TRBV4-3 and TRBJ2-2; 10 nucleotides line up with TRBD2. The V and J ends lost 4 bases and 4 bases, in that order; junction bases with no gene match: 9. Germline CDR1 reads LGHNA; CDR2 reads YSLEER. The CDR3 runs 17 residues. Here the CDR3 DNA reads TGCGCCAGCAGCCCACGAAGCGGGAGGGCCAGCACCGGGGAGCTGTTTTTT. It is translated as CASSPRSGRASTGELFF.

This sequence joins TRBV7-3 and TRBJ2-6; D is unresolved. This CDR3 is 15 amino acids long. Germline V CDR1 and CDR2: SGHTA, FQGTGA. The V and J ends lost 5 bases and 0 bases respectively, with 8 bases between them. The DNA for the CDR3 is TGTGCCAGCAGCGATGGTGGCTCTGGGGCCAACGTCCTGACTTTC. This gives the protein CASSDGGSGANVLTF.

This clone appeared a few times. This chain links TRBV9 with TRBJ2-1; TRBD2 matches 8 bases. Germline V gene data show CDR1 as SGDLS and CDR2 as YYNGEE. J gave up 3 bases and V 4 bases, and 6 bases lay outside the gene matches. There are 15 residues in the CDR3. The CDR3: CASSPRTSLYNEQFF. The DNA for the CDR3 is TGTGCCAGCAGCCCTCGGACTAGCCTCTACAATGAGCAGTTCTTC.

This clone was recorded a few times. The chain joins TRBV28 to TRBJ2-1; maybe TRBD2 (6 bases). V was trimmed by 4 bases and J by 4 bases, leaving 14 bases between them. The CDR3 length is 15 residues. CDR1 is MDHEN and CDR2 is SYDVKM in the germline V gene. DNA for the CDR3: TGTGCCAGCAGTTCCCAGGGCGGGGATTACAATGAGCAGTTCTTC. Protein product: CASSSQGGDYNEQFF.

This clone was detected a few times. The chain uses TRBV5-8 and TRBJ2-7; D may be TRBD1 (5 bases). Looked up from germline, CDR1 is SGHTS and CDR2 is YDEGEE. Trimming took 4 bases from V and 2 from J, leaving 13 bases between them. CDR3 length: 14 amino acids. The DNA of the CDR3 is TGTGCCAGCAGCCCGGAATGGGGCGCCTACGAGCAGTACTTC. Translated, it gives CASSPEWGAYEQYF.

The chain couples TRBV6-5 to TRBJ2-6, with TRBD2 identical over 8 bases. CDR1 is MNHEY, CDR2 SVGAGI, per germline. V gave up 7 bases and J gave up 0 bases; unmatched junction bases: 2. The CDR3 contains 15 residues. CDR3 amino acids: CASNGGASGANVLTF. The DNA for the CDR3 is TGTGCCAGCAACGGGGGGGCCTCTGGGGCCAACGTCCTGACTTTC.

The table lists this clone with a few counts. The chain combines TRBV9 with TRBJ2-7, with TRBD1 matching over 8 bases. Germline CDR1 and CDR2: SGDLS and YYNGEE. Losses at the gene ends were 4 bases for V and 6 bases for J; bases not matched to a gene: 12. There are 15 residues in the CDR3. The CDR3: CASSPGTLQGGEQYF. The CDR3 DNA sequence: TGTGCCAGCAGCCCTGGAACACTACAGGGGGGCGAGCAGTACTTC.

CDR3 protein: CASSLLLTGSGANVLTF. In nucleotides, the CDR3 is TGTGCCAGCAGTTTGCTCTTAACAGGCTCTGGGGCCAACGTCCTGACTTTC. This chain links TRBV28 with TRBJ2-6, with TRBD1 as a possible D gene (5 bases). The CDR3 is 17 residues long. Germline V gene lookup returns CDR1 MDHEN and CDR2 SYDVKM. V shed 3 bases and J shed 0 bases, with 12 bases lying between them.

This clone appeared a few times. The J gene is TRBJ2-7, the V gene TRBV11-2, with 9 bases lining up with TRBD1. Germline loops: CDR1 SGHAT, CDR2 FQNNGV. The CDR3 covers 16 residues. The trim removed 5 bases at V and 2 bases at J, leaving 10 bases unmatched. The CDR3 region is CASSATGQGGTYEQYF. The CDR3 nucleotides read TGTGCCAGCAGCGCGACGGGACAGGGCGGAACCTACGAGCAGTACTTC. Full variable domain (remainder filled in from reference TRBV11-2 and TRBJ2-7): EAGVAQSPRYKIIEKRQSVAFWCNPISGHATLYWYQQILGQGPKLLIQFQNNGVVDDSQLPKDRFSAERLKGVDSTLKIQPAKLEDSAVYLCASSATGQGGTYEQYFGPGTRLTVT.

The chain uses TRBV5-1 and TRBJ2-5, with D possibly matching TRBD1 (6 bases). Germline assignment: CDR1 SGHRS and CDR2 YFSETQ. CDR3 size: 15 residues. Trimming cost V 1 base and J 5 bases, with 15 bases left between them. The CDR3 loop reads CASSLWSGQGETQYF. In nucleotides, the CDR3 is TGCGCCAGCAGCTTGTGGTCAGGGCAGGGGGAGACCCAGTACTTC.

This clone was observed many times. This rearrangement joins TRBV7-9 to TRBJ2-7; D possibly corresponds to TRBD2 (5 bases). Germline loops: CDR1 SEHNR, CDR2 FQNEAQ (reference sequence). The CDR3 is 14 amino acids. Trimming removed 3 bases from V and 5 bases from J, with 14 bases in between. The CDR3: CASSLLNQRHEQYF. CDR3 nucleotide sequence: TGTGCCAGCAGCTTGTTGAACCAGCGGCACGAGCAGTACTTC. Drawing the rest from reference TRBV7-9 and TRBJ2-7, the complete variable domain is DTGVSQNPRHKITKRGQNVTFRCDPISEHNRLYWYRQTLGQGPEFLTYFQNEAQLEKSRLLSDRFSAERPKGSFSTLEIQRTEQGDSAMYLCASSLLNQRHEQYFGPGTRLTVT.

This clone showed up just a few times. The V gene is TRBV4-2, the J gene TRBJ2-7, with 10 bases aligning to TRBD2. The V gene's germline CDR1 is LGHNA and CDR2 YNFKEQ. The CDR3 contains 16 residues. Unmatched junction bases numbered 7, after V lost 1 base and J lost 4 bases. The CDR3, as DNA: TGTGCCAGCAGCCAAGGACTAGCGGGTTTAGGTTACGAGCAGTACTTC. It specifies CASSQGLAGLGYEQYF.

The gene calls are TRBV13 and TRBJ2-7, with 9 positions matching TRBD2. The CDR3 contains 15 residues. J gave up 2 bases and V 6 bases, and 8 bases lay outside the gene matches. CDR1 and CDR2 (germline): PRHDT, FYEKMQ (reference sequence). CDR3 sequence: CASSLLAGGPYEQYF. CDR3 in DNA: TGTGCCAGCAGTTTACTCGCGGGAGGGCCCTACGAGCAGTACTTC.

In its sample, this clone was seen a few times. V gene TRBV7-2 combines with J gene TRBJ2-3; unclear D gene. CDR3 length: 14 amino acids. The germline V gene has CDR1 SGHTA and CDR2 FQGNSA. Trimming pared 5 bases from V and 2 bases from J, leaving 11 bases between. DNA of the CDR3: TGTGCCAGCAGCCGAGCCCCGGTCACAGATACGCAGTATTTT. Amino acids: CASSRAPVTDTQYF.

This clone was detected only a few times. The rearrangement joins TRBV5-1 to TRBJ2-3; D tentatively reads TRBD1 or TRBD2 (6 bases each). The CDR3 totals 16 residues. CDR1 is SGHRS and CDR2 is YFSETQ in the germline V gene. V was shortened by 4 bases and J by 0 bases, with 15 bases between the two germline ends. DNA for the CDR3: TGCGCCAGCAGCCCTGGGGGGACAACTAGCACAGATACGCAGTATTTT. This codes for CASSPGGTTSTDTQYF. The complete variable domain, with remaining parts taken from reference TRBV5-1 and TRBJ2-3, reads KAGVTQTPRYLIKTRGQQVTLSCSPISGHRSVSWYQQTPGQGLQFLFEYFSETQRNKGNFPGRFSGRQFSNSRSEMNVSTLELGDSALYLCASSPGGTTSTDTQYFGPGTRLTVL.

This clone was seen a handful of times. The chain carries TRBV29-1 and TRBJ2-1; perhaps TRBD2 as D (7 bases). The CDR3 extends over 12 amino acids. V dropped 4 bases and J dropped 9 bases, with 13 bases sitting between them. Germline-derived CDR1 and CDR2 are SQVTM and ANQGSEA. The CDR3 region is CSVAQGRGEQFF. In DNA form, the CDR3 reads TGCAGCGTTGCGCAGGGGAGGGGTGAGCAGTTCTTC.

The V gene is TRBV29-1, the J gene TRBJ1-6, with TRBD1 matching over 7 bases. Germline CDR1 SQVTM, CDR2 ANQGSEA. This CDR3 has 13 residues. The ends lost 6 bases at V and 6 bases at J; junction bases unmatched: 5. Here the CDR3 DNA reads TGCAGCGTAGCGACAGGGCCTAATTCACCCCTCCACTTT. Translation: CSVATGPNSPLHF.